The next 10 T cell receptor beta chains were all read from a single sample in a study of T cells in Graves' hyperthyroidism and ophthalmopathy. Researchers took RNA transcripts and amplified the TCR beta CDR3 regions from them. The TCR CDR3 was amplified in a first-round RT-PCR using the HTBI primer set. TCRdb used MiXCR to reprocess the multiplex PCR reads, holding one entry per CDR3 protein. The sample yields roughly 510,000 distinct CDR3 sequences, less than 25% seen once. Sequencing was done on a sample of blood. The receptors come from a man between 18 and 29 years old with Graves' hyperthyroidism.

This clonotype was seen at least ten times. This chain links TRBV28 with TRBJ1-1, with 12 nucleotides matching TRBD1. With 4 bases clipped from V and 4 bases from J, the junction kept 10 bases outside the gene matches. Germline V lookup: CDR1 MDHEN, CDR2 SYDVKM. The CDR3 spans 17 residues. The CDR3 reads CASSSPGTGGAGTEAFF. Here the CDR3 DNA reads TGTGCCAGCAGTTCCCCGGGGACAGGGGGCGCGGGCACTGAAGCTTTCTTT. The whole variable domain, filled in from reference TRBV28 and TRBJ1-1, reads DVKVTQSSRYLVKRTGEKVFLECVQDMDHENMFWYRQDPGLGLRLIYFSYDVKMKEKGDIPEGYSVSREKKERFSLILESASTNQTSMYLCASSSPGTGGAGTEAFFGQGTRLTVV.

This clonotype was recorded at least ten times. This sequence joins TRBV4-1 and TRBJ2-7, with TRBD1 identical over 10 bases. Germline V gene sequence: CDR1 MGHRA, CDR2 YSYEKL. With V trimmed by 1 base and J by 6 bases, 6 bases remained unmatched. CDR3 length: 15 amino acids. The CDR3 bases are TGCGCCAGCAGCCAAGTAGGGGACAGGGGTGCCGAGCAGTACTTC. Amino acids: CASSQVGDRGAEQYF.

Many counts were recorded for this clonotype. The V call is TRBV29-1, the J call TRBJ1-2; 9 bases match TRBD1. From germline, CDR1 is SQVTM and CDR2 ANQGSEA. This CDR3 is built from 14 residues. Unmatched junction bases numbered 8, after V lost 5 bases and J lost 4 bases. CDR3 in DNA: TGCAGCGTTCCGGACAGGGGCAAGGGCTATGGCTACACCTTC. Amino acid sequence: CSVPDRGKGYGYTF.

This clonotype was seen at least ten times. V and J are TRBV19 and TRBJ2-2; 11 bases map to TRBD2. The CDR3 sequence is 19 residues long. Per the germline V gene, CDR1 is LNHDA and CDR2 is SQIVND (reference sequence). The V segment lost 3 bases and the J segment 0 bases; nucleotides outside the gene matches: 9. This CDR3 is CASSIGLAGGRANTGELFF. CDR3 sequence (DNA): TGTGCCAGTAGTATCGGTCTAGCGGGGGGTCGAGCGAACACCGGGGAGCTGTTTTTT.

In its sample, this clonotype was seen many times. The V gene is TRBV6-1, the J gene TRBJ2-2, with D possibly TRBD1 on 5 matching bases. Trimming pared 4 bases from V and 7 bases from J, leaving 13 bases between. Germline loops: CDR1 MNHNS, CDR2 SASEGT. The CDR3 totals 14 residues. CDR3 sequence: CASSAHTGGGELFF. The CDR3 DNA is TGTGCCAGCAGTGCCCACACAGGTGGCGGGGAGCTGTTTTTT.

Many counts were recorded for this clonotype. The chain recombines TRBV6-5 with TRBJ1-1, with D possibly being TRBD1 (6 bases). With 2 bases removed from V and 4 bases from J, the gap between germline ends came to 11 bases. Looked up from germline, CDR1 is MNHEY and CDR2 is SVGAGI. The CDR3 has 14 residues. The CDR3 loop is CASSYGGASTEAFF. CDR3 bases: TGTGCCAGCAGTTACGGGGGGGCCTCCACTGAAGCTTTCTTT.

In this sample, this clonotype turned up a few times. The chain couples TRBV11-2 to TRBJ1-5, with TRBD1 matching over 10 bases. Looked up from germline, CDR1 is SGHAT and CDR2 is FQNNGV. With V trimmed by 1 base and J by 3 bases, 6 bases remained unmatched. This CDR3 comprises 17 residues. The CDR3 DNA is TGTGCCAGCAGCTTAGGGAGGGGGACAGGGGACAATCAGCCCCAGCATTTT. It is translated as CASSLGRGTGDNQPQHF.

This clonotype was seen many times. The chain has TRBV7-2 and TRBJ2-7; 10 nucleotides match TRBD2. Germline V gives CDR1 SGHTA, CDR2 FQGNSA. J was trimmed by 7 bases and V by 0 bases; bases with no gene match: 3. The length of the CDR3 is 14 residues. CDR3 nucleotides: TGTGCCAGCAGCTTAGCGGTACTAGCGGGGGAGCAGTACTTC. This sequence encodes CASSLAVLAGEQYF.

This clonotype occurred many times. The V call is TRBV6-5, the J call TRBJ1-1; 7 bases match TRBD1. Germline values: CDR1 MNHEY, CDR2 SVGAGI. Unmatched junction bases numbered 10, after V lost 10 bases and J lost 5 bases. This CDR3 has 13 residues. The CDR3 region is CATLDRAGTEAFF. DNA of the CDR3: TGTGCCACATTAGACAGGGCGGGGACTGAAGCTTTCTTT.

The chain employs TRBV7-6 and TRBJ2-2; tentative D call: TRBD2 (7 bases). Trimming cost V 0 bases and J 3 bases, with 17 bases left between them. The CDR3 covers 18 residues. Germline CDR1 is SGHVS and CDR2 is FNYEAQ. CDR3 sequence reads: CASSLAVGGRGYTGELFF. The DNA of the CDR3 is TGTGCCAGCAGCTTAGCCGTGGGGGGGCGCGGATACACCGGGGAGCTGTTTTTT.